This T cell receptor (beta chain) was identified in a study of T cell responses to AZD1222 COVID-19 vaccine. Study conclusions and caveats: Samples come after the peak T cell response, not at day 14. Of spike-specific TCRs, nearly half reportedly target regions left unmutated in variants. Dominant CD4 TCR responses targeted spike regions 160-218 and 743-854. The sample set comprised mostly white British donors with more females, and clonal diversity was possibly underestimated.

J gave up 0 bases and V 5 bases, and 17 bases lay outside the gene matches. CDR1 PRHDT and CDR2 FYEKMQ come from the germline V gene (reference sequence). The CDR3 is 20 residues long. In regard to this clone: Antigen specificity is unknown.

Assay used: immunoSEQ multiplex PCR; TCRdb lists only in-frame clones, some missing. This table holds around 120,000 clones, less than 90% found once. This sequence was found in an adult in good health. Sequenced material: peripheral blood, taken on day 0 of AZD1222 vaccination. The chain carries TRBV13 and TRBJ2-4, with TRBD1 identical over 9 bases. Here the CDR3 reads CASSLLLRDRDRLAKNIQYF. In DNA form, the CDR3 reads TGTGCCAGCAGCCTCCTCCTCCGGGACAGGGACCGCCTAGCCAAAAACATTCAGTACTTC.